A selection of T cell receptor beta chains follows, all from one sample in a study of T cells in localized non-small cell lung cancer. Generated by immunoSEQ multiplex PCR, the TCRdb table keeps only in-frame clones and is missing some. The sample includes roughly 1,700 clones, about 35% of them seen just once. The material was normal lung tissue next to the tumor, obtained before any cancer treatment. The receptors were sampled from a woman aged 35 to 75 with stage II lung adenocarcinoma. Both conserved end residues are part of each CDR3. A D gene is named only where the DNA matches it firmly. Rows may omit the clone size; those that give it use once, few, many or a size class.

cdr3_aa: CASISSGNQPQHF; cdr3_nt: TGTGCCAGCATCTCGTCGGGCAATCAGCCCCAGCATTTT; v_call: TRBV28; clone_size: .; d_call: .; j_call: TRBJ1-5
cdr3_aa: CASSLAGFTNEQFF; cdr3_nt: TGTGCCAGCAGCTTGGCTGGGTTTACGAATGAGCAGTTCTTC; v_call: TRBV11-3; clone_size: few; d_call: .; j_call: TRBJ2-1
cdr3_aa: CASSGQGRSNEKLFF; cdr3_nt: TGTGCCAGCAGTGGACAGGGGAGATCTAATGAAAAACTGTTTTTT; v_call: TRBV25-1; clone_size: .; d_call: TRBD1; j_call: TRBJ1-4
cdr3_aa: CASSLTGGAEAFF; cdr3_nt: TGTGCCAGCAGTTTGACAGGGGGCGCTGAAGCTTTCTTT; v_call: TRBV28; clone_size: .; d_call: TRBD1; j_call: TRBJ1-1
cdr3_aa: CASSKRGGAETQYF; cdr3_nt: TGTGCCAGCAGCAAGCGGGGGGGCGCCGAGACCCAGTACTTC; v_call: TRBV9; clone_size: medium-sized; d_call: TRBD2; j_call: TRBJ2-5
cdr3_aa: CASSPTGQEGYTF; cdr3_nt: TGTGCCAGCTCACCTACGGGACAGGAGGGCTACACCTTC; v_call: TRBV18; clone_size: .; d_call: TRBD1; j_call: TRBJ1-2
cdr3_aa: CASSRDSLEETQYF; cdr3_nt: TGTGCCAGCAGTCGGGACAGCTTAGAAGAGACCCAGTACTTC; v_call: TRBV28; clone_size: .; d_call: TRBD1; j_call: TRBJ2-5
cdr3_aa: CASSLRQGNTEAFF; cdr3_nt: TGTGCCAGCAGCCTACGACAGGGGAACACTGAAGCTTTCTTT; v_call: TRBV7-1; clone_size: few; d_call: TRBD1; j_call: TRBJ1-1
cdr3_aa: CASSLLAGARTSGYNEQFF; cdr3_nt: TGTGCCAGCTCACTTCTAGCGGGGGCCCGGACTAGCGGGTACAATGAGCAGTTCTTC; v_call: TRBV18; clone_size: .; d_call: TRBD2; j_call: TRBJ2-1
cdr3_aa: CAWSVDPLGYGYTF; cdr3_nt: TGTGCCTGGAGTGTTGACCCATTAGGCTATGGCTACACCTTC; v_call: TRBV30; clone_size: .; d_call: .; j_call: TRBJ1-2
cdr3_aa: CATSREGQGNSPLHF; cdr3_nt: TGTGCCACCAGCAGAGAGGGACAGGGAAATTCACCCCTCCACTTT; v_call: TRBV15; clone_size: once; d_call: TRBD1; j_call: TRBJ1-6
cdr3_aa: CASREWSGATQYF; cdr3_nt: TGTGCCAGCAGGGAGTGGTCAGGGGCGACCCAGTACTTC; v_call: TRBV9; clone_size: few; d_call: .; j_call: TRBJ2-5
cdr3_aa: CASSPGGWNQPQHF; cdr3_nt: TGTGCCAGCAGTCCGGGGGGATGGAATCAGCCCCAGCATTTT; v_call: TRBV6-8; clone_size: .; d_call: .; j_call: TRBJ1-5
cdr3_aa: CASSAPQVAGANVLTF; cdr3_nt: TGTGCCAGCAGTGCACCCCAGGTAGCTGGGGCCAACGTCCTGACTTTC; v_call: TRBV28; clone_size: .; d_call: .; j_call: TRBJ2-6
cdr3_aa: CASSKGSYSNQPQHF; cdr3_nt: TGTGCCAGCTCAAAGGGTTCTTATAGCAATCAGCCCCAGCATTTT; v_call: TRBV18; clone_size: .; d_call: .; j_call: TRBJ1-5